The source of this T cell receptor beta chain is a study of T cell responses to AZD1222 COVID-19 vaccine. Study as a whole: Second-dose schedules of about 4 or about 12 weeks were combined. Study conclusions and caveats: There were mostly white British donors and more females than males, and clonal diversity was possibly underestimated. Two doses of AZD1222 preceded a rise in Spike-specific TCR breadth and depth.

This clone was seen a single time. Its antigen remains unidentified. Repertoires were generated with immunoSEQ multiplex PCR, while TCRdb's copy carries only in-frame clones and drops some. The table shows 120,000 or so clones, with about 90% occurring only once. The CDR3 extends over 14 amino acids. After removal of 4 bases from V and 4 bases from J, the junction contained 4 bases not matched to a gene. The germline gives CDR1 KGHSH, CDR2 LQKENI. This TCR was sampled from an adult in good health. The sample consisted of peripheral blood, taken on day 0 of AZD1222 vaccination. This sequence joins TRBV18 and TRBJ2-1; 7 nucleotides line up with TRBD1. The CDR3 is CASSQGQLYNEQFF. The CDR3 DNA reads TGTGCCAGCTCACAGGGACAGCTATACAATGAGCAGTTCTTC.